This T cell receptor beta chain is from a study of OX40 agonist ivuxolimab in advanced cancers. Study-level information: Ivuxolimab, an antibody that agonizes OX40 (CD134), was administered to the patients. Patients received intravenous ivuxolimab every 2 weeks at 0.01 to 10 mg/kg.

Remarks on this clone: Its antigen is undetermined.

The CDR3 covers 18 residues. Germline V gene data show CDR1 as SGDLS and CDR2 as YYNGEE. Trimming cost V 0 bases and J 5 bases, with 20 bases left between them. Study-level findings and limits: Researchers report that CD8+ T cells had, on average, more expanded clones than CD4+.

Repertoires were generated with immunoSEQ multiplex PCR, while TCRdb's copy carries only in-frame clones and drops some. The profile shows 11,000 to 15,000 clones, around nine tenths of them singletons. The sequences come from CD4+ or CD8+ T cells sorted from blood, collected in a trial of the OX40 agonist ivuxolimab. The clonotype originates from an adult with an advanced solid tumor such as melanoma, head and neck, liver or kidney cancer. The V gene is TRBV9, the J gene TRBJ2-2; perhaps D is TRBD1 or TRBD2 (6 bases each). CDR3 loop: CASSVASGGPGTTGELFF. CDR3 nucleotides: TGTGCCAGCAGCGTAGCCTCTGGGGGGCCCGGTACGACCGGGGAGCTGTTTTTT.